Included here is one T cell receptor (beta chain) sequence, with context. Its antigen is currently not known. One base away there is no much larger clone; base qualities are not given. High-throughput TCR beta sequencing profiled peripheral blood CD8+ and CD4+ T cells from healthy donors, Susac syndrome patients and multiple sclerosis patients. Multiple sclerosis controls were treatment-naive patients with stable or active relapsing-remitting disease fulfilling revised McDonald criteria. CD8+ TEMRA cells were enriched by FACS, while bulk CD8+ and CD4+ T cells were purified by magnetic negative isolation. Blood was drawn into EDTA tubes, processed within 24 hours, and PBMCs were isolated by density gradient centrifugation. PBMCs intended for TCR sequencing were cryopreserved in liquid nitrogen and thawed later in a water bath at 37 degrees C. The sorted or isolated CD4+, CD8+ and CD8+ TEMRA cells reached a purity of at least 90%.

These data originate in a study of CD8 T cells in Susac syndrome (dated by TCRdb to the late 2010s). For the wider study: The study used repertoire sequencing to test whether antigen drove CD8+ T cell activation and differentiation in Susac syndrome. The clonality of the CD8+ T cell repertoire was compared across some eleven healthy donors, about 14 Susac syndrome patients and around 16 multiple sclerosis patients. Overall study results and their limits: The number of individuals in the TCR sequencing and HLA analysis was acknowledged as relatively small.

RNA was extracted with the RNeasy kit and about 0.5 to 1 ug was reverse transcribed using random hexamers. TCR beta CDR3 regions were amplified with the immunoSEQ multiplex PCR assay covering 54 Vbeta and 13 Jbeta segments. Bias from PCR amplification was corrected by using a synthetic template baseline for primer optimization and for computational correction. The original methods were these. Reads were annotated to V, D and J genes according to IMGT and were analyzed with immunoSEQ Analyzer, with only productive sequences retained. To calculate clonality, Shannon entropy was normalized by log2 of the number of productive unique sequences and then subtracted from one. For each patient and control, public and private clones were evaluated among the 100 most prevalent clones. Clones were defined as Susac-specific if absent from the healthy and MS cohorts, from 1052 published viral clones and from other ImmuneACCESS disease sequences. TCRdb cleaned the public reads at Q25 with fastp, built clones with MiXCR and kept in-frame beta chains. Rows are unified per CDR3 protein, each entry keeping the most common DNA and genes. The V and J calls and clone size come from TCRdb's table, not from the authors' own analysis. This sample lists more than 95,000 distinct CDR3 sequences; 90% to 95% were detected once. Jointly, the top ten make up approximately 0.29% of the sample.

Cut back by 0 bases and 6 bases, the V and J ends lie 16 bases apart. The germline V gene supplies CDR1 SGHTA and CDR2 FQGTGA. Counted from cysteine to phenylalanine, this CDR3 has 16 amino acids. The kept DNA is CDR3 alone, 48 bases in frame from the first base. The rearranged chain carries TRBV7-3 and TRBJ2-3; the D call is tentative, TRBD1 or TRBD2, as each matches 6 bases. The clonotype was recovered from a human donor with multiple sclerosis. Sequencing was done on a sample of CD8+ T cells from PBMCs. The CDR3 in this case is CASSLTRQGRMDTQYF. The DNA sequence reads TGTGCCAGCAGCTTAACGCGGCAGGGGAGGATGGATACGCAGTATTTT.